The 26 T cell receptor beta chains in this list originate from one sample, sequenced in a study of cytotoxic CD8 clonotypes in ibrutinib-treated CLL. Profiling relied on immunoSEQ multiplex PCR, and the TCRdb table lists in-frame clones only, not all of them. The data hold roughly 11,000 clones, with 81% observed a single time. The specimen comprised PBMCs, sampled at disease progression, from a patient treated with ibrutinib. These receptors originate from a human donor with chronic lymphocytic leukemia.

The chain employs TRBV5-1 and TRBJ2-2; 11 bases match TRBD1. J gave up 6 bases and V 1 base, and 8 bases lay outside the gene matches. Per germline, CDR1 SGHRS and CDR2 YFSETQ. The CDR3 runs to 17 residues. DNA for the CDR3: TGCGCCAGCAGCTTGACTGGACAGGGGGCAGGATCCGGGGAGCTGTTTTTT. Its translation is CASSLTGQGAGSGELFF.

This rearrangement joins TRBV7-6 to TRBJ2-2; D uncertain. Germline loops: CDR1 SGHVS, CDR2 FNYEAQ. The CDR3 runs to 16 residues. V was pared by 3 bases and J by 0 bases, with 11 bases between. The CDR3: CASSFLNGANTGELFF. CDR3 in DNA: TGTGCCAGCAGCTTCCTGAACGGCGCGAACACCGGGGAGCTGTTTTTT.

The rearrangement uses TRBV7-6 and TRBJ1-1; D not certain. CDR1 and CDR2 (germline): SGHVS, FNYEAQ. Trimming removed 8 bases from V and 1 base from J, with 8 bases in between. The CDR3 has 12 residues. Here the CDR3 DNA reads TGTGCCAGCTGGGCGACGAACACTGAAGCTTTCTTT. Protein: CASWATNTEAFF. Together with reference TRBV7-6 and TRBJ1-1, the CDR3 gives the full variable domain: GAGVSQSPRYKVTKRGQDVALRCDPISGHVSLYWYRQALGQGPEFLTYFNYEAQQDKSGLPNDRFSAERPEGSISTLTIQRTEQRDSAMYRCASWATNTEAFFGQGTRLTVV.

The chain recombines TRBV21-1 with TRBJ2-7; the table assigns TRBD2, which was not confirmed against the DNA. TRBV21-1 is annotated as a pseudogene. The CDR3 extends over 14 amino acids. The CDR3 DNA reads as TGTGCCAGCACTACACCGGGAGAACCCTACGAGCAGTACTTC. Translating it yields CASTTPGEPYEQYF.

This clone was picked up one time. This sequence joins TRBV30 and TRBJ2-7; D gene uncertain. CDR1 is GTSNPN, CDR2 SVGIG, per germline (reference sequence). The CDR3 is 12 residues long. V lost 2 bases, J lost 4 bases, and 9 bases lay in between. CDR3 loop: CAWSPMLYEQYF. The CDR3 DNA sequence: TGTGCCTGGAGTCCAATGCTATACGAGCAGTACTTC.

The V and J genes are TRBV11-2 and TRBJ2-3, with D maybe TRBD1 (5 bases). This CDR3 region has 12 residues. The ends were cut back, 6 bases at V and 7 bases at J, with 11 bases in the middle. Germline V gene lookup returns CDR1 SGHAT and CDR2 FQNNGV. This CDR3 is CASSIGANTQYF. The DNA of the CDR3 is TGTGCCAGCAGTATAGGGGCTAATACGCAGTATTTT.

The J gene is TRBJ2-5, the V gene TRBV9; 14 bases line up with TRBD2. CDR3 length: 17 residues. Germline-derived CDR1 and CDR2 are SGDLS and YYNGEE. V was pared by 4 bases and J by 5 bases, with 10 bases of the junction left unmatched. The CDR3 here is CASSLGTSGSGRETQYF. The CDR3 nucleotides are TGTGCCAGCAGCTTGGGGACTAGCGGGAGTGGGCGGGAGACCCAGTACTTC.

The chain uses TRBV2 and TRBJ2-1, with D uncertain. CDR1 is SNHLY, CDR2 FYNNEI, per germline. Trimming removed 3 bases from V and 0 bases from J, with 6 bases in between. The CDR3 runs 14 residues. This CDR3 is CASSEQSSYNEQFF. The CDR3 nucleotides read TGTGCCAGCAGTGAGCAGAGCTCCTACAATGAGCAGTTCTTC.

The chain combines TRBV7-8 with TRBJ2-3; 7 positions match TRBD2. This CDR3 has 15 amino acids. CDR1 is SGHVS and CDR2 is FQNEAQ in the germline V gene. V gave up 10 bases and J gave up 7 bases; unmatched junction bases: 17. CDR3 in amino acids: CATLSLRGSRYTQYF. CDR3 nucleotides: TGTGCCACCCTAAGCCTACGCGGGAGTAGGTATACGCAGTATTTT.

This CDR3 reads CASSFGGGGANVLTF. Written as DNA, the CDR3 is TGTGCCAGCAGTTTCGGGGGTGGTGGGGCCAACGTCCTGACTTTC. The V and J genes are TRBV28 and TRBJ2-6; maybe TRBD2 (6 bases). The V end lost 3 bases, the J end lost 3 bases, and 9 bases lay between the germline ends. CDR1 and CDR2 from the germline V gene are MDHEN and SYDVKM. The CDR3 is 15 residues long.

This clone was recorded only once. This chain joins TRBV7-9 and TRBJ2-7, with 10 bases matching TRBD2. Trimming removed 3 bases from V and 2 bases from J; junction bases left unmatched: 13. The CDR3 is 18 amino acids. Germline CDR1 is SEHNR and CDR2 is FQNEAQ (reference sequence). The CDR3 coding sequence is TGTGCCAGCAGCTTGAAAGCGGGAGGGCCTAACCTCCCCTACGAGCAGTACTTC. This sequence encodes CASSLKAGGPNLPYEQYF.

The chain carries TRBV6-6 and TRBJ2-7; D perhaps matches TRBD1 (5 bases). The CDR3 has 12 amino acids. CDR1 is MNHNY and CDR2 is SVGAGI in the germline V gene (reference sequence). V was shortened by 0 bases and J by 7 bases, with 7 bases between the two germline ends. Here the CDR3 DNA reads TGTGCCAGCAGTTACTCTCAGGGAGAGCAGTACTTC. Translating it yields CASSYSQGEQYF.

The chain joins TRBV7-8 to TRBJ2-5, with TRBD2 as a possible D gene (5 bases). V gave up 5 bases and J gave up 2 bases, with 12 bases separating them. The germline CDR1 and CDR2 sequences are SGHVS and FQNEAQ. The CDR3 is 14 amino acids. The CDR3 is CASSPRLPQETQYF. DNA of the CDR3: TGTGCCAGCAGCCCCAGACTACCACAAGAGACCCAGTACTTC. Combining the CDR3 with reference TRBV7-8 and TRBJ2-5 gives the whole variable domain GAGVSQSPRYKVAKRGQDVALRCDPISGHVSLFWYQQALGQGPEFLTYFQNEAQLDKSGLPSDRFFAERPEGSVSTLKIQRTQQEDSAVYLCASSPRLPQETQYFGPGTRLLVL.

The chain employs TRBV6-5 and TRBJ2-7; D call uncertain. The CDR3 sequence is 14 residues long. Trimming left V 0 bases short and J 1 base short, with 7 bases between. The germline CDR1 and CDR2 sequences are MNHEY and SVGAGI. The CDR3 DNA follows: TGTGCCAGCAGTTACTCGGAGAATTCCTACGAGCAGTACTTC. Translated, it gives CASSYSENSYEQYF.

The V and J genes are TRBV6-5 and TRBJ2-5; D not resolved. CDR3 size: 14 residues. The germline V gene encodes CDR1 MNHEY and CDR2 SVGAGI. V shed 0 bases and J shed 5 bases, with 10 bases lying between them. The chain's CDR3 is CASSYSVVKETQYF. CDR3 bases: TGTGCCAGCAGTTACTCGGTGGTAAAGGAGACCCAGTACTTC.

CDR3 region: CASSPLGDVRGYTF. The CDR3 coding sequence is TGTGCCAGTAGTCCCCTGGGGGACGTAAGGGGCTACACCTTC. This chain uses TRBV19 with TRBJ1-2, with TRBD1 as a possible D gene (5 bases). The V and J ends lost 5 bases and 8 bases respectively, with 18 bases between them. From germline, CDR1 is LNHDA and CDR2 SQIVND (reference sequence). The CDR3 extends over 14 amino acids. Full variable domain (outside the CDR3, taken from reference TRBV19 and TRBJ1-2): DGGITQSPKYLFRKEGQNVTLSCEQNLNHDAMYWYRQDPGQGLRLIYYSQIVNDFQKGDIAEGYSVSREKKESFPLTVTSAQKNPTAFYLCASSPLGDVRGYTFGSGTRLTVV.

The CDR3 region is CASNLLRADQSYGYTF. In nucleotides, the CDR3 is TGTGCCAGCAATTTACTGAGGGCCGACCAGAGCTATGGCTACACCTTC. The chain recombines TRBV6-4 with TRBJ1-2; no clear D gene. With 7 bases removed from V and 4 bases from J, the gap between germline ends came to 22 bases. The CDR3 consists of 16 residues. Germline V gives CDR1 MRHNA, CDR2 SNTAGT.

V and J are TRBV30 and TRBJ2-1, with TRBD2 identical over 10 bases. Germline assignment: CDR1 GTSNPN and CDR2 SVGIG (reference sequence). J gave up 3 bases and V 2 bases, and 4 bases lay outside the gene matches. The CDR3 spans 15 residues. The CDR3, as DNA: TGTGCCTGGAGTCAAATAGCGGGAGGCTACAATGAGCAGTTCTTC. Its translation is CAWSQIAGGYNEQFF.

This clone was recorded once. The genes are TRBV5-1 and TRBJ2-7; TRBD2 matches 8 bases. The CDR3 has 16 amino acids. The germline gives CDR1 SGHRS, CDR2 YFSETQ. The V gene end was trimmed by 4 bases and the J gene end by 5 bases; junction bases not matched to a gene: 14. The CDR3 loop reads CASSPSWAGRGNEQYF. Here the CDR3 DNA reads TGCGCCAGCAGCCCGAGTTGGGCCGGGAGGGGCAACGAGCAGTACTTC.

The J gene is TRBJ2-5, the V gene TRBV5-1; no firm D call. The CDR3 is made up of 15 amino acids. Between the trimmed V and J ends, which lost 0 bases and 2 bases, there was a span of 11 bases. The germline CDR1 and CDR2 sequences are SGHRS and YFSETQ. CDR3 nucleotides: TGCGCCAGCAGCTTGGGGCCAGGAAAACAAGAGACCCAGTACTTC. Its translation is CASSLGPGKQETQYF. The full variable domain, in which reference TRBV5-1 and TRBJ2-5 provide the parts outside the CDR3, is KAGVTQTPRYLIKTRGQQVTLSCSPISGHRSVSWYQQTPGQGLQFLFEYFSETQRNKGNFPGRFSGRQFSNSRSEMNVSTLELGDSALYLCASSLGPGKQETQYFGPGTRLLVL.

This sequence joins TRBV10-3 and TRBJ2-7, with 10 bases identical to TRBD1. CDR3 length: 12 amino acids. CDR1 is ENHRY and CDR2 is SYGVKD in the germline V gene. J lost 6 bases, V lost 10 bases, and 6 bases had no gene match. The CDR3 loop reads CASWGTGAEQYF. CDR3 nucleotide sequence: TGTGCCAGCTGGGGGACAGGGGCCGAGCAGTACTTC.

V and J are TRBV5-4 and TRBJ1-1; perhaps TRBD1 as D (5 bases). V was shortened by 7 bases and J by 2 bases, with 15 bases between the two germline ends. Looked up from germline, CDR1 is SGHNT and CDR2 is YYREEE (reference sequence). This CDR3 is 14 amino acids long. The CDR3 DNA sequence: TGTGCCAGCCATACTTACGGGGGAAACACTGAAGCTTTCTTT. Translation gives CASHTYGGNTEAFF.

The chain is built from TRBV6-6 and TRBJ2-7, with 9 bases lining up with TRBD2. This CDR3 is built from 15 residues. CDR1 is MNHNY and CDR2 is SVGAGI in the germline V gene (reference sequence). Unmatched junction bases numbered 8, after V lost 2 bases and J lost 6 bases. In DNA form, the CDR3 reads TGTGCCAGCAGTTACCCGGGCGGGAGGGGTATCGAGCAGTACTTC. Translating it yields CASSYPGGRGIEQYF.

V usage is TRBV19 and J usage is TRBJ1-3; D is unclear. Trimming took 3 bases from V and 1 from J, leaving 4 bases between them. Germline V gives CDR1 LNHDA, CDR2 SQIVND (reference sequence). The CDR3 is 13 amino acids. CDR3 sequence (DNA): TGTGCCAGTAGTATCGGGTCTGGAAACACCATATATTTT. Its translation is CASSIGSGNTIYF.

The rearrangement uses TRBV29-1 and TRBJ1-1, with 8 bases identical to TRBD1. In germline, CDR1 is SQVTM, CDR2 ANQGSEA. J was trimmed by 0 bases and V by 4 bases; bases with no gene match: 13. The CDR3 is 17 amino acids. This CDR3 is CSVGGTGPRSMNTEAFF. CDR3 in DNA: TGCAGCGTTGGAGGGACAGGCCCGAGGTCAATGAACACTGAAGCTTTCTTT. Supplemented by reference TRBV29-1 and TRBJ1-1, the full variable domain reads SAVISQKPSRDICQRGTSLTIQCQVDSQVTMMFWYRQQPGQSLTLIATANQGSEATYESGFVIDKFPISRPNLTFSTLTVSNMSPEDSSIYLCSVGGTGPRSMNTEAFFGQGTRLTVV.

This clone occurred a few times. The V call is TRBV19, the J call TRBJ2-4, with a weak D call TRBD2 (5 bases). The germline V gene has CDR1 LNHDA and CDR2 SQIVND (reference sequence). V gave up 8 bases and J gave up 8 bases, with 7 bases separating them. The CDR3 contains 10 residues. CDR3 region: CASLGDIQYF. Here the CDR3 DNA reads TGTGCCAGTCTCGGGGACATTCAGTACTTC. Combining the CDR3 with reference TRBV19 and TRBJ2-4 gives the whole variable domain DGGITQSPKYLFRKEGQNVTLSCEQNLNHDAMYWYRQDPGQGLRLIYYSQIVNDFQKGDIAEGYSVSREKKESFPLTVTSAQKNPTAFYLCASLGDIQYFGAGTRLSVL.